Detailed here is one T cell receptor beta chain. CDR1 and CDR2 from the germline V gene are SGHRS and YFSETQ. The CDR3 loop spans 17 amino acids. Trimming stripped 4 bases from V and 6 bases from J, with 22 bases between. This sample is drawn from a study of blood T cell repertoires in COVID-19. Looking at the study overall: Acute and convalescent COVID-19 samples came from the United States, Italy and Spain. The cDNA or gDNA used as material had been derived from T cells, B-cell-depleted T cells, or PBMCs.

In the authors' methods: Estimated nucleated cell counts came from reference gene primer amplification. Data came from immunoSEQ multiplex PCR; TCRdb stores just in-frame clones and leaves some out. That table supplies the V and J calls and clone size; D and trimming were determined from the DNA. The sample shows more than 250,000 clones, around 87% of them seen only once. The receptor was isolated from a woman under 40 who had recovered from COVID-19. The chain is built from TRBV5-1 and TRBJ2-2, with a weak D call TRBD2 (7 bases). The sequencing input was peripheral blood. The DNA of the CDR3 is TGCGCCAGCAGCCCCGGGGGGCCGAGTACAATCTCCGGGGAGCTGTTTTTT. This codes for CASSPGGPSTISGELFF. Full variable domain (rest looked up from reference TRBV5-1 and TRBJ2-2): KAGVTQTPRYLIKTRGQQVTLSCSPISGHRSVSWYQQTPGQGLQFLFEYFSETQRNKGNFPGRFSGRQFSNSRSEMNVSTLELGDSALYLCASSPGGPSTISGELFFGEGSRLTVL.